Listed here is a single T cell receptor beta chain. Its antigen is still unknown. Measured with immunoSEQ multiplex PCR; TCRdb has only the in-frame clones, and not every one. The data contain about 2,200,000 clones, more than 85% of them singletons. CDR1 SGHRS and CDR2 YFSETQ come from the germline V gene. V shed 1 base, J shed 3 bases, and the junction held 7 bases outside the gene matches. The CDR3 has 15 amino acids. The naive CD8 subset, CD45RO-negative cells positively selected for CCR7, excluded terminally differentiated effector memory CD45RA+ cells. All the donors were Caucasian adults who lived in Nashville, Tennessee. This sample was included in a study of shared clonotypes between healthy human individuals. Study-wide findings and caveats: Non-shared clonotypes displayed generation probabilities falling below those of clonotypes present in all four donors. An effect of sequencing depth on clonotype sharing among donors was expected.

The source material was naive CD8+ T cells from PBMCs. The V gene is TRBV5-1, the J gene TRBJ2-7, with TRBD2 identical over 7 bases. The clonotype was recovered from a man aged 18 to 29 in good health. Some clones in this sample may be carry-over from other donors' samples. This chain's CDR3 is CASSLSGGSDYEQYF. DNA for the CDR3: TGCGCCAGCAGCTTGTCGGGCGGGAGTGACTACGAGCAGTACTTC.